This T cell receptor (beta chain) originates from a study of cytomegalovirus exposure and HLA in healthy donors. The wider study: Earlier sequencing of approximately 180 million T cells yielded roughly 100 million unique TCR beta sequences. Regarding the study as a whole: In presence/absence analyses, roughly uniform sequencing depth across donors was assumed. TCR beta chains numbering some 160 were designated cytomegalovirus-associated. An analysis done earlier found most TCR beta V segments productive about 87% or about 30% of the time.

13 Jbeta primers and 60 Vbeta primers were used for the PCR. Data came from immunoSEQ multiplex PCR; TCRdb stores just in-frame clones and leaves some out. The sample includes about 180,000 clones, around 80% of them seen just once. J lost 6 bases, V lost 5 bases, and 4 bases had no gene match. CDR1 is SGHTA and CDR2 is FQGTGA in the germline V gene. The CDR3 sequence is 14 residues long. This clone turned up a few times. The antigen is undetermined. The rearrangement uses TRBV7-3 and TRBJ2-3; 11 bases fit TRBD2. The source is a girl aged 2 to 9 in good health and CMV-seropositive. Sample: PBMCs. CDR3 residues: CASSLIAGGDTQYF. As DNA, the CDR3 is TGTGCCAGCAGCCTAATAGCGGGGGGGGATACGCAGTATTTT.